The next 4 T cell receptor beta chains were all read from a single sample in a study of high-grade serous ovarian cancer treatment subgroups. The tumor samples were collected prior to definitive surgery or chemotherapy. Sequenced by immunoSEQ multiplex PCR; TCRdb stores in-frame clones only, minus some. The sample holds about 5,800 clones, less than 85% seen once. The sample taken for sequencing was tumor tissue. The receptors here all came from a human donor with high-grade serous ovarian cancer.

The rearrangement joins TRBV6-5 to TRBJ2-7; D is unclear. The CDR3 consists of 13 residues. Germline V gives CDR1 MNHEY, CDR2 SVGAGI. The V end was cut by 2 bases, the J end by 3 bases, with 8 bases between. CDR3 sequence reads: CASSYGLDYEQYF. For the CDR3, the DNA is TGTGCCAGCAGTTACGGGCTAGACTACGAGCAGTACTTC.

This clone has only a few counts. The chain carries TRBV19 and TRBJ1-5; D unclear. CDR3 size: 12 residues. Between the trimmed V and J ends, which lost 1 base and 7 bases, there was a span of 5 bases. The V gene's germline CDR1 is LNHDA and CDR2 SQIVND (reference sequence). In DNA form, the CDR3 reads TGTGCCAGTAGTATAGCCCCCCAGCCCCAGCATTTT. Its protein is CASSIAPQPQHF.

This clone was counted between two and nine times. The CDR3 here is CASSVALANEQYF. CDR3 bases: TGTGCCAGCAGCGTAGCCCTAGCAAACGAGCAGTACTTC. This chain links TRBV9 with TRBJ2-7, with D maybe TRBD2 (5 bases). Trimming removed 0 bases at V and 5 bases at J, with 9 bases between. There are 13 residues in the CDR3. Germline CDR1 reads SGDLS; CDR2 reads YYNGEE.

This clone was detected a few times. The chain is built from TRBV5-4 and TRBJ1-2, with 7 bases identical to TRBD1. The germline gives CDR1 SGHNT, CDR2 YYREEE (reference sequence). CDR3 size: 15 residues. The trim removed 4 bases at V and 3 bases at J, leaving 9 bases unmatched. This CDR3 reads CASSRSGTADYGYTF. As DNA, the CDR3 is TGTGCCAGCAGCCGCTCCGGGACAGCGGACTATGGCTACACCTTC.